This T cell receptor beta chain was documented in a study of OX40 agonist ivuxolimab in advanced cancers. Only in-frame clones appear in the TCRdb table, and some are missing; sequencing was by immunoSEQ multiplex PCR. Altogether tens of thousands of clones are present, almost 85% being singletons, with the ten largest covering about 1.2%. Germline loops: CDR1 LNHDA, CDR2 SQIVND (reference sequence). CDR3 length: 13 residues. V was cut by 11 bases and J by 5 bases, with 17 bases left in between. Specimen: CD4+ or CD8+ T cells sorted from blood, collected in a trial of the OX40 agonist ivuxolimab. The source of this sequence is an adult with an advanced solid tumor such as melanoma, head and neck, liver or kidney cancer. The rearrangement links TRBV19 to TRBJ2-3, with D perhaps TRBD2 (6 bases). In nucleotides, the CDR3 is TGTGCCGGGAGCGCGGGGAATGAAGATACGCAGTATTTT. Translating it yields CAGSAGNEDTQYF.